These 28 T cell receptor beta chains were sequenced from one sample in a study of blood T cell repertoires in COVID-19. The protocol was immunoSEQ multiplex PCR, while the TCRdb copy is restricted to in-frame clones and leaves out a portion. This table has fewer than 130,000 clones, over 75% appearing once. The specimen was peripheral blood. These receptors were taken from a woman older than 75 with acute or convalescent COVID-19.

The CDR3 here is CASSLGSPAGASEGYTF. The CDR3 bases are TGTGCCAGCAGCTTAGGGTCCCCGGCAGGGGCGTCTGAGGGCTACACCTTC. The V call is TRBV7-6, the J call TRBJ1-2; D is possibly TRBD1 (6 bases). Germline V gene lookup returns CDR1 SGHVS and CDR2 FNYEAQ. The CDR3 is 17 residues long. Trimming shortened V by 1 base and J by 8 bases, and 23 bases separated the two germline ends.

The chain employs TRBV29-1 and TRBJ1-2; D is ambiguous. V gave up 6 bases and J gave up 5 bases, with 19 bases separating them. The CDR3 covers 14 residues. Germline CDR1 is SQVTM and CDR2 is ANQGSEA. The CDR3: CSVQKPPREYGYTF. DNA for the CDR3: TGCAGCGTCCAAAAGCCCCCCCGCGAATATGGCTACACCTTC.

The chain uses TRBV5-8 and TRBJ2-5; 8 bases match TRBD2. The V gene's germline CDR1 is SGHTS and CDR2 YDEGEE. The CDR3 has 18 amino acids. The V segment lost 0 bases and the J segment 0 bases; nucleotides outside the gene matches: 10. The chain's CDR3 is CASSLAGRGGLNQETQYF. DNA for the CDR3: TGTGCCAGCAGCTTGGCTGGTCGGGGGGGGCTCAACCAAGAGACCCAGTACTTC.

This chain links TRBV19 with TRBJ1-1; tentatively, D is TRBD1 (6 bases). CDR3 size: 15 residues. V gave up 5 bases and J gave up 0 bases, with 13 bases separating them. In germline, CDR1 is LNHDA, CDR2 SQIVND (reference sequence). The CDR3 is CASSDPGHMNTEAFF. The CDR3 DNA follows: TGTGCCAGTAGTGATCCGGGACATATGAACACTGAAGCTTTCTTT.

The chain carries TRBV7-8 and TRBJ1-5, with a tentative D call TRBD1 (6 bases). V was pared by 4 bases and J by 0 bases, with 16 bases between. The germline V gene encodes CDR1 SGHVS and CDR2 FQNEAQ. The CDR3 totals 17 residues. The CDR3 DNA follows: TGTGCCAGCAGCTCAACGGGACACAGTTATAGCAATCAGCCCCAGCATTTT. As protein: CASSSTGHSYSNQPQHF.

The CDR3 spells CASSRGQYTEAFF. The CDR3 nucleotides read TGTGCCAGCAGTAGGGGACAGTACACTGAAGCTTTCTTT. The J gene is TRBJ1-1, the V gene TRBV27; 7 bases are shared with TRBD1. The CDR3 length is 13 residues. Germline assignment: CDR1 MNHEY and CDR2 SMNVEV (reference sequence). The junction had 3 bases not matched to a gene; V was cut back by 5 bases and J by 3 bases.

This chain connects TRBV24-1 to TRBJ2-7; 8 nucleotides align to TRBD1. The CDR3 is 15 amino acids. Germline loops: CDR1 KGHDR, CDR2 SFDVKD. Losses at the gene ends were 3 bases for V and 0 bases for J; bases not matched to a gene: 3. CDR3 loop: CATSDDGQGSYEQYF. The CDR3 nucleotides are TGTGCCACCAGTGATGACGGACAGGGCTCCTACGAGCAGTACTTC.

The chain couples TRBV20-1 to TRBJ1-4; 10 bases match TRBD1. This CDR3 has 13 residues. Germline V gene data show CDR1 as DFQATT and CDR2 as SNEGSKA (reference sequence). The J segment lost 12 bases and the V segment lost 3 bases, leaving 7 bases of the junction unmatched. CDR3 in DNA: TGCAGTGCTAGTCCGGGACAGGGGTCGGAACTGTTTTTT. Its translation is CSASPGQGSELFF.

V is TRBV27 and J is TRBJ2-7; TRBD1 matches 8 bases. The germline V gene has CDR1 MNHEY and CDR2 SMNVEV (reference sequence). This CDR3 spans 15 amino acids. The V segment lost 5 bases and the J segment 4 bases; nucleotides outside the gene matches: 10. DNA of the CDR3: TGTGCCAGCAGTCCCACTAGGGACAGGAGGTACGAGCAGTACTTC. Protein product: CASSPTRDRRYEQYF.

The chain has TRBV11-2 and TRBJ2-2; D not certain. The V gene's germline CDR1 is SGHAT and CDR2 FQNNGV. The CDR3 is made up of 12 amino acids. V shed 5 bases and J shed 2 bases, with 3 bases lying between them. CDR3 loop: CASSLNTGELFF. The CDR3 DNA is TGTGCCAGCAGCCTTAACACCGGGGAGCTGTTTTTT.

The chain links TRBV29-1 to TRBJ2-7; 8 bases map to TRBD1. Looked up from germline, CDR1 is SQVTM and CDR2 is ANQGSEA. The CDR3 contains 16 residues. After removal of 0 bases from V and 0 bases from J, the junction contained 7 bases not matched to a gene. CDR3 protein: CSVEDLRDRSSYEQYF. The CDR3 coding sequence is TGCAGCGTTGAAGATCTAAGGGACAGGAGCTCCTACGAGCAGTACTTC.

The rearrangement links TRBV7-6 to TRBJ2-7, with 11 nucleotides matching TRBD1. Germline trimming cut 1 base from V and 3 bases from J; bases unmatched to any gene: 5. Looked up from germline, CDR1 is SGHVS and CDR2 is FNYEAQ. The CDR3 totals 16 residues. The CDR3 reads CASSLESGTGGYEQYF. In DNA, the CDR3 is TGTGCCAGCAGCTTAGAAAGTGGGACAGGGGGCTACGAGCAGTACTTC.

The chain employs TRBV27 and TRBJ2-1, with 11 bases fitting TRBD2. There are 15 residues in the CDR3. V trimming: 4 bases; J trimming: 4 bases; junction bases outside the gene matches: 3. Germline V gives CDR1 MNHEY, CDR2 SMNVEV (reference sequence). This chain's CDR3 is CASSSGTSGYNEQFF. The CDR3 coding sequence is TGTGCCAGCAGTTCCGGGACTAGCGGATACAATGAGCAGTTCTTC.

As to this clone: Other DNA sequences in this specimen translate into the identical CDR3. The chain employs TRBV10-3 and TRBJ2-7; possibly TRBD1 for D (5 bases). Germline V gives CDR1 ENHRY, CDR2 SYGVKD. V was shortened by 3 bases and J by 1 base, with 13 bases between the two germline ends. This CDR3 contains 15 residues. The CDR3 protein is CAISDGPQGSYEQYF. In DNA, the CDR3 is TGTGCCATCAGTGATGGGCCTCAGGGTTCCTACGAGCAGTACTTC.

This chain connects TRBV19 to TRBJ2-1, with 10 bases lining up with TRBD2. Germline-derived CDR1 and CDR2 are LNHDA and SQIVND (reference sequence). The J segment lost 12 bases and the V segment lost 3 bases, leaving 5 bases of the junction unmatched. This CDR3 is 13 amino acids long. The CDR3 region is CASSITSGASQFF. The CDR3 coding sequence is TGTGCCAGTAGTATTACTAGCGGGGCATCGCAGTTCTTC.

V gene TRBV10-3 combines with J gene TRBJ1-3, with 7 bases identical to TRBD1. The CDR3 totals 17 residues. V lost 5 bases and J lost 0; bases outside the gene matches: 10. The germline CDR1 and CDR2 sequences are ENHRY and SYGVKD. The CDR3 coding sequence is TGTGCCATCAGTTTCTCCGGGACAGAAAACTCTGGAAACACCATATATTTT. This encodes CAISFSGTENSGNTIYF.

This clone appeared a few times. The chain uses TRBV27 and TRBJ1-2, with D possibly TRBD1 on 6 matching bases. Looked up from germline, CDR1 is MNHEY and CDR2 is SMNVEV (reference sequence). V was trimmed by 0 bases and J by 6 bases, leaving 17 bases between them. The CDR3 is 16 amino acids. For the CDR3, the DNA is TGTGCCAGCAGTTTATCGCCACAAACAGGGATCAATGGCTACACCTTC. It encodes CASSLSPQTGINGYTF.

The gene calls are TRBV30 and TRBJ2-6; D remains unclear. The germline CDR1 and CDR2 sequences are GTSNPN and SVGIG (reference sequence). CDR3 length: 14 amino acids. Between the trimmed V and J ends, which lost 3 bases and 0 bases, there was a span of 6 bases. CDR3 sequence: CAWRASSGANVLTF. The CDR3 coding sequence is TGTGCCTGGAGGGCTAGCTCTGGGGCCAACGTCCTGACTTTC.

V gene TRBV19 combines with J gene TRBJ1-1; TRBD1 might be the D (5 bases). The germline V and J ends were trimmed by 0 bases and 5 bases, with 10 bases remaining between them. The CDR3 length is 14 residues. The germline CDR1 and CDR2 sequences are LNHDA and SQIVND (reference sequence). The CDR3 DNA sequence: TGTGCCAGTAGTATAGAGAGGGGAGGAACTGAAGCTTTCTTT. Amino acids: CASSIERGGTEAFF.

V usage is TRBV24-1 and J usage is TRBJ2-1; tentatively, D is TRBD1 (5 bases). CDR1 is KGHDR, CDR2 SFDVKD, per germline. The V end was cut by 6 bases, the J end by 6 bases, with 17 bases between. The CDR3 is made up of 15 amino acids. For the CDR3, the DNA is TGTGCCACCAGTAGAGTTGCAGGGTCCCGCAATGAGCAGTTCTTC. This translates into CATSRVAGSRNEQFF.

The V and J genes are TRBV24-1 and TRBJ1-2, with D unresolved. The CDR3 has 14 amino acids. In germline, CDR1 is KGHDR, CDR2 SFDVKD. Trimming shortened V by 7 bases and J by 0 bases, and 11 bases separated the two germline ends. The CDR3 nucleotides are TGTGCCACCAGCGCTCGCGGTACTAACTATGGCTACACCTTC. Translated, it gives CATSARGTNYGYTF.

The V and J genes are TRBV9 and TRBJ2-2; the match to TRBD1 covers 7 bases. With V trimmed by 0 bases and J by 7 bases, 3 bases remained unmatched. The CDR3 runs 14 residues. CDR1 is SGDLS, CDR2 YYNGEE, per germline. Written as DNA, the CDR3 is TGTGCCAGCAGCGTAGAGGGACAGAACGGGGAGCTGTTTTTT. Translated, it gives CASSVEGQNGELFF.

The chain recombines TRBV4-3 with TRBJ1-2; D uncertain. The CDR3 is made up of 14 amino acids. Trimming stripped 3 bases from V and 2 bases from J, with 10 bases between. From germline, CDR1 is LGHNA and CDR2 YSLEER. The CDR3 reads CASSQSGANYGYTF. The CDR3 coding sequence is TGCGCCAGCAGCCAGTCTGGAGCGAACTATGGCTACACCTTC.

This clone was observed once. The chain uses TRBV27 and TRBJ1-4, with TRBD1 matching over 7 bases. The V and J ends lost 5 bases and 0 bases, in that order; junction bases with no gene match: 3. The length of the CDR3 is 15 residues. The germline V gene has CDR1 MNHEY and CDR2 SMNVEV (reference sequence). As DNA, the CDR3 is TGTGCCAGCAGTCTACAGGGGCCAACTAATGAAAAACTGTTTTTT. Amino acid sequence: CASSLQGPTNEKLFF.

The chain combines TRBV7-9 with TRBJ2-1, with 9 bases matching TRBD2. CDR1 is SEHNR, CDR2 FQNEAQ, per germline (reference sequence). V trimming: 3 bases; J trimming: 9 bases; junction bases outside the gene matches: 3. The CDR3 contains 13 residues. CDR3 DNA sequence: TGTGCCAGCAGCTTTTTAGCGGGGGTTGAGCAGTTCTTC. Translated: CASSFLAGVEQFF.

The chain has TRBV6-6 and TRBJ2-1, with D possibly matching TRBD1 (6 bases). The CDR3 runs 15 residues. Germline values: CDR1 MNHNY, CDR2 SVGAGI (reference sequence). Trimming removed 4 bases at V and 4 bases at J, with 14 bases between. The CDR3 sequence: CASSSRQAMYNEQFF. The CDR3 bases are TGTGCCAGCAGTTCGCGACAGGCCATGTACAATGAGCAGTTCTTC.

This chain uses TRBV5-4 with TRBJ2-5; D perhaps matches TRBD1 (5 bases). Between the trimmed V and J ends, which lost 7 bases and 5 bases, there was a span of 15 bases. Germline V CDR1 and CDR2: SGHNT, YYREEE (reference sequence). The CDR3 sequence is 13 residues long. The CDR3 loop is CASQDTFGETQYF. The CDR3 region has the DNA TGTGCCAGCCAGGACACTTTCGGGGAGACCCAGTACTTC.

This clone has only a few counts. J is TRBJ2-7 and V is TRBV3-1 (or the pseudogene TRBV3-2), with 9 nucleotides matching TRBD1. The CDR3 covers 15 residues. Unmatched junction bases numbered 5, after V lost 5 bases and J lost 0 bases. The V gene's germline CDR1 is LGHDT and CDR2 YNNKEL (reference sequence). DNA of the CDR3: TGTGCCAGCAGCTTACGGGACAGGGACTCCTACGAGCAGTACTTC. Protein product: CASSLRDRDSYEQYF.